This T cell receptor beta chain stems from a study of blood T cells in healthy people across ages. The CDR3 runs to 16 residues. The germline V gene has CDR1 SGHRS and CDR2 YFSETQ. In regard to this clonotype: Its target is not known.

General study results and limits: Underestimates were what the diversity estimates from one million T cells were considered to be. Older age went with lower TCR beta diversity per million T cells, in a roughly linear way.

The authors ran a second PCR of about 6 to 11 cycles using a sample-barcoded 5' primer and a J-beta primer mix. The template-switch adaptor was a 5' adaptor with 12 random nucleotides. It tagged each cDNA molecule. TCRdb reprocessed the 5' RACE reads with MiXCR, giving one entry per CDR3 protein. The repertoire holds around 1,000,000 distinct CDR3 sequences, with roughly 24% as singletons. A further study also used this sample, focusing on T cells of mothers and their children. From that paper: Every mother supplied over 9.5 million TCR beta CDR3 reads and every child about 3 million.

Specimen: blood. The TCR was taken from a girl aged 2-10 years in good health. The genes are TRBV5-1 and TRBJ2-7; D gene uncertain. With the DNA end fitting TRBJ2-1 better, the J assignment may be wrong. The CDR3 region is CASSLYGDNTYNEQFF. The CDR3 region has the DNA TGCGCCAGCAGCTTGTATGGGGATAACACCTACAATGAGCAGTTCTTC.